A single sample gave rise to the 26 T cell receptor beta chains below, sequenced in a study of blood T cell repertoires in COVID-19. Profiled with immunoSEQ multiplex PCR; TCRdb holds only in-frame clones, not every one. The sample contains more than 25,000 clones, less than 95% of which appear only once. The sample consisted of peripheral blood. The receptor set was obtained from a man between 65 and 79 years old with active or convalescent COVID-19.

V is TRBV7-9 and J is TRBJ1-2; TRBD1 matches 8 bases. This CDR3 is built from 13 residues. Trimming removed 2 bases from V and 8 bases from J; junction bases left unmatched: 4. CDR1 is SEHNR, CDR2 FQNEAQ, per germline (reference sequence). The CDR3 is CASSLTDRGGYTF. CDR3 nucleotide sequence: TGTGCCAGCAGCTTAACCGACAGGGGCGGCTACACCTTC.

CDR3 bases: TGTGCCAGCAGCCGGGACACTGAAGCTTTCTTT. Its protein is CASSRDTEAFF. The chain recombines TRBV7-9 with TRBJ1-1; D unclear. The germline V gene encodes CDR1 SEHNR and CDR2 FQNEAQ (reference sequence). CDR3 size: 11 residues. V lost 5 bases and J lost 3, with 4 bases in between.

This chain uses TRBV19 with TRBJ1-2, with D uncertain. The germline CDR1 and CDR2 sequences are LNHDA and SQIVND (reference sequence). The ends were cut back, 5 bases at V and 1 base at J, with 14 bases in the middle. The CDR3 spans 15 residues. The CDR3 here is CASSPRGIDNYGYTF. The CDR3 coding sequence is TGTGCCAGTAGTCCCCGCGGGATAGATAACTATGGCTACACCTTC.

There are a few counts of this clone. The J gene is TRBJ1-4, the V gene TRBV25-1, with TRBD1 matching 8 bases. CDR1 and CDR2 from the germline V gene are MGHDK and SYGVNS. This CDR3 region has 17 residues. With V trimmed by 1 base and J by 7 bases, 11 bases remained unmatched. The CDR3 bases are TGTGCCAGCAGTGAATTCTCATTCGGGACAGGAAGTGAAAAACTGTTTTTT. The encoded protein is CASSEFSFGTGSEKLFF.

The chain uses TRBV28 and TRBJ1-4, with 10 positions matching TRBD1. Germline CDR1 MDHEN, CDR2 SYDVKM. The CDR3 has 15 amino acids. Trimming removed 0 bases from V and 7 bases from J; junction bases left unmatched: 2. The CDR3 region is CASSLWTGGGEKLFF. DNA of the CDR3: TGTGCCAGCAGTTTATGGACAGGGGGCGGTGAAAAACTGTTTTTT.

The chain recombines TRBV29-1 with TRBJ2-5, with TRBD2 matching 7 bases. The CDR3 runs to 13 residues. Losses at the gene ends were 7 bases for V and 5 bases for J; bases not matched to a gene: 10. Germline V gene data show CDR1 as SQVTM and CDR2 as ANQGSEA. The CDR3 coding sequence is TGCAGCGCCCTAAGGAGGGGAGGGGAGACCCAGTACTTC. It codes for CSALRRGGETQYF.

The rearrangement joins TRBV5-6 to TRBJ1-5, with 7 positions matching TRBD1. The CDR3 is made up of 14 amino acids. The trim removed 4 bases at V and 1 base at J, leaving 2 bases unmatched. Germline CDR1 and CDR2: SGHDT and YYEEEE. The CDR3 DNA follows: TGTGCCAGCAGCCTCAGGGGGAGCAATCAGCCCCAGCATTTT. It is translated as CASSLRGSNQPQHF.

The chain has TRBV29-1 and TRBJ2-7; 10 nucleotides align to TRBD1. The CDR3 totals 13 residues. Trimming cost V 4 bases and J 5 bases; bases outside gene matches: 5. Germline V lookup: CDR1 SQVTM, CDR2 ANQGSEA. The CDR3 bases are TGCAGCGTTGTCCGGGACAGGGGCCACGAGCAGTACTTC. Translating gives CSVVRDRGHEQYF.

The chain couples TRBV7-2 to TRBJ1-2, with TRBD1 matching over 7 bases. The germline gives CDR1 SGHTA, CDR2 FQGNSA. The CDR3 is made up of 13 amino acids. J lost 8 bases, V lost 3 bases, and 6 bases had no gene match. CDR3 sequence (DNA): TGTGCCAGCAGCTTGGGACAGCGGGCGGGCTACACCTTC. This gives the protein CASSLGQRAGYTF.

The V call is TRBV2, the J call TRBJ1-1; D is undetermined. In germline, CDR1 is SNHLY, CDR2 FYNNEI. The V gene lost 4 bases and the J gene lost 0 bases, with 12 bases spanning the gap. The CDR3 sequence is 15 residues long. This CDR3 reads CASSGSVTLNTEAFF. CDR3 bases: TGTGCCAGCAGTGGGTCGGTTACCTTGAACACTGAAGCTTTCTTT. The entire variable domain, with the rest obtained from reference TRBV2 and TRBJ1-1, is as follows: EPEVTQTPSHQVTQMGQEVILRCVPISNHLYFYWYRQILGQKVEFLVSFYNNEISEKSEIFDDQFSVERPDGSNFTLKIRSTKLEDSAMYFCASSGSVTLNTEAFFGQGTRLTVV.

This chain joins TRBV25-1 and TRBJ1-4; D is unresolved. CDR3 length: 14 residues. V was pared by 2 bases and J by 8 bases, with 12 bases between. CDR1 is MGHDK and CDR2 is SYGVNS in the germline V gene. Here the CDR3 DNA reads TGTGCCAGCAGTGAAACCCCCTCACGGGAAAAACTGTTTTTT. Its translation is CASSETPSREKLFF. Full variable domain (missing parts from reference TRBV25-1 and TRBJ1-4): EADIYQTPRYLVIGTGKKITLECSQTMGHDKMYWYQQDPGMELHLIHYSYGVNSTEKGDLSSESTVSRIRTEHFPLTLESARPSHTSQYLCASSETPSREKLFFGSGTQLSVL.

The genes are TRBV7-9 and TRBJ1-1; 11 bases map to TRBD1. CDR3 size: 15 residues. In germline, CDR1 is SEHNR, CDR2 FQNEAQ (reference sequence). Trimming took 4 bases from V and 6 from J; bases not matched to a gene: 7. CDR3 residues: CASSSRDRGVAEAFF. The CDR3 DNA reads TGTGCCAGCAGCTCCCGGGACAGGGGGGTCGCTGAAGCTTTCTTT.

The rearrangement uses TRBV6-2 or TRBV6-3 and TRBJ1-5; 9 bases are shared with TRBD1. The CDR3 has 15 residues. CDR1 is MNHEY and CDR2 is SVGEGT in the germline V gene. The trim removed 5 bases at V and 7 bases at J, leaving 9 bases unmatched. CDR3 amino acids: CASSPQGAPRQPQHF. The CDR3 region has the DNA TGTGCCAGCAGTCCACAGGGGGCGCCCCGACAGCCCCAGCATTTT.

As regards this clone: The junction does not match germline at one end; this may be a read error. This chain connects TRBV6-1 to TRBJ2-7; TRBD1 might be the D (5 bases). Per germline, CDR1 MNHNS and CDR2 SASEGT. The CDR3 consists of 12 residues. The CDR3 nucleotides are TGTGCCAGCAGTGAAGGGGGCAGCCTTGTAGCCTTC. Translation gives CASSEGGSLVAF.

The chain couples TRBV5-1 to TRBJ1-1; D is perhaps TRBD1 (5 bases). V was shortened by 0 bases and J by 2 bases, with 14 bases between the two germline ends. The germline V gene has CDR1 SGHRS and CDR2 YFSETQ. The CDR3 runs to 16 residues. CDR3 nucleotides: TGCGCCAGCAGCTTGGCCCCGGCAGGGCAAAACACTGAAGCTTTCTTT. Protein sequence: CASSLAPAGQNTEAFF.

The chain links TRBV10-3 to TRBJ2-5; 11 positions match TRBD2. This CDR3 is built from 17 residues. The V gene's germline CDR1 is ENHRY and CDR2 SYGVKD. The V and J ends lost 0 bases and 4 bases, in that order; junction bases with no gene match: 7. The CDR3 sequence: CAISESSSGRWRETQYF. The CDR3 nucleotides are TGTGCCATCAGTGAGTCTTCTAGCGGGAGGTGGCGAGAGACCCAGTACTTC.

The J gene is TRBJ1-1, the V gene TRBV28, with TRBD1 matching 11 bases. The germline CDR1 and CDR2 sequences are MDHEN and SYDVKM. CDR3 length: 15 amino acids. J was trimmed by 3 bases and V by 8 bases; bases with no gene match: 8. CDR3 protein: CASRTGGAGDTEAFF. The CDR3 DNA is TGTGCCAGCCGGACAGGGGGCGCAGGAGACACTGAAGCTTTCTTT. Combining the CDR3 with reference TRBV28 and TRBJ1-1 gives the whole variable domain DVKVTQSSRYLVKRTGEKVFLECVQDMDHENMFWYRQDPGLGLRLIYFSYDVKMKEKGDIPEGYSVSREKKERFSLILESASTNQTSMYLCASRTGGAGDTEAFFGQGTRLTVV.

The V call is TRBV5-1, the J call TRBJ1-3; D uncertain. Looked up from germline, CDR1 is SGHRS and CDR2 is YFSETQ. Trimming shortened V by 4 bases and J by 0 bases, and 11 bases separated the two germline ends. The CDR3 is 15 amino acids. CDR3 in amino acids: CASSPIASSGNTIYF. CDR3 bases: TGCGCCAGCAGCCCCATTGCGAGCTCTGGAAACACCATATATTTT.

This sequence joins TRBV2 and TRBJ1-1; maybe TRBD1 (5 bases). This CDR3 is built from 14 residues. Germline V gene lookup returns CDR1 SNHLY and CDR2 FYNNEI. V was pared by 8 bases and J by 0 bases, with 13 bases between. CDR3 region: CASLLEGLNTEAFF. As DNA, the CDR3 is TGTGCCAGCCTATTGGAGGGACTGAACACTGAAGCTTTCTTT.

The genes are TRBV12-5 and TRBJ2-3; possible D gene TRBD1, 6 bases. The V gene lost 6 bases and the J gene lost 0 bases, with 13 bases spanning the gap. Germline assignment: CDR1 LGHNT and CDR2 FRNRAP. The CDR3 runs 15 residues. The CDR3 reads CASGSGQTSTDTQYF. CDR3 nucleotides: TGTGCTAGTGGCTCGGGACAAACTAGCACAGATACGCAGTATTTT. The complete variable domain, with remaining parts taken from reference TRBV12-5 and TRBJ2-3, reads DARVTQTPRHKVTEMGQEVTMRCQPILGHNTVFWYRQTMMQGLELLAYFRNRAPLDDSGMPKDRFSAEMPDATLATLKIQPSEPRDSAVYFCASGSGQTSTDTQYFGPGTRLTVL.

The gene calls are TRBV29-1 and TRBJ1-1; perhaps TRBD1 as D (5 bases). CDR3 length: 13 residues. Germline assignment: CDR1 SQVTM and CDR2 ANQGSEA. V was pared by 8 bases and J by 1 base, with 14 bases between. The CDR3 loop is CSTRRGENTEAFF. The CDR3 nucleotides read TGCAGCACCAGGAGGGGAGAGAACACTGAAGCTTTCTTT.

This chain joins TRBV27 and TRBJ2-5, with D perhaps matching TRBD1 (6 bases). Germline values: CDR1 MNHEY, CDR2 SMNVEV (reference sequence). The CDR3 spans 15 residues. Trimming took off 2 bases at V and 5 bases at J, with 15 bases between the two ends. The CDR3 protein is CASSLRGWEGETQYF. CDR3 sequence (DNA): TGTGCCAGCAGTTTAAGGGGGTGGGAAGGGGAGACCCAGTACTTC.

The rearrangement links TRBV15 to TRBJ1-3; 8 bases are a match to TRBD1. V trimming: 8 bases; J trimming: 2 bases; junction bases outside the gene matches: 8. The germline gives CDR1 LNHNV, CDR2 YYDKDF (reference sequence). CDR3 length: 15 residues. The CDR3 loop reads CATEVTGGAGNTIYF. The DNA of the CDR3 is TGTGCCACCGAGGTAACAGGGGGAGCTGGAAACACCATATATTTT.

On this clone itself: One end of the junction fails to match germline, which may point to a read error. The rearrangement joins TRBV6-4 to TRBJ2-1; 11 bases align to TRBD1. From germline, CDR1 is MRHNA and CDR2 SNTAGT. The CDR3 extends over 15 amino acids. CDR3 residues: CASSAGQGVVGELFF. The DNA of the CDR3 is TGTGCCAGCAGCGCGGGACAGGGGGTGGTAGGAGAGCTGTTCTTC.

The chain uses TRBV7-9 and TRBJ1-4; 9 bases agree with TRBD1. J lost 8 bases, V lost 2 bases, and 6 bases had no gene match. In germline, CDR1 is SEHNR, CDR2 FQNEAQ (reference sequence). The CDR3 extends over 15 amino acids. CDR3 DNA: TGTGCCAGCAGCTTACAGGGGACAGGGAAGGAAAAACTGTTTTTT. Translating it yields CASSLQGTGKEKLFF.

The CDR3 bases are TGTGCCAGCAGCGGTTTCTGTGCCACAAAGTCGGGCAACGTCCTGACTTTC. Its protein product is CASSGFCATKSGNVLTF. The chain employs TRBV7-7 and TRBJ2-6; unclear D gene. The germline V gene encodes CDR1 SSHAT and CDR2 FNYEAQ (reference sequence). The germline V and J ends were trimmed by 5 bases and 9 bases, with 23 bases remaining between them. The CDR3 is made up of 17 amino acids.